This T cell receptor (beta chain) was recovered during a study of blood T cell repertoires in COVID-19. Study-level information: From T cells, B-cell-depleted T cells, or PBMCs came the material, which was cDNA or gDNA.

The V segment lost 10 bases and the J segment 3 bases; nucleotides outside the gene matches: 10. CDR3 size: 15 residues. The germline CDR1 and CDR2 sequences are MRHNA and SNTAGT. TCRdb's table, derived via immunoSEQ multiplex PCR, lists solely in-frame clones and lacks some. This table has roughly 120,000 clones, roughly 87% appearing once. This sequence was found in a man at least 80 years old with acute or convalescent COVID-19. The chain joins TRBV6-4 to TRBJ2-5; TRBD2 aligns across 11 bases. The sequenced sample was peripheral blood. The CDR3 is CATPTSGKGKETQYF. CDR3 coding DNA: TGTGCCACCCCGACTAGCGGGAAAGGAAAAGAGACCCAGTACTTC.